This TCR beta chain came from a study of cytomegalovirus exposure and HLA in healthy donors (dated by TCRdb to about 2017). Some background on the complete study: An earlier analysis of some 550 of the donors reported 250 to 350 Gb of sequence data and roughly 110 million unique TCR beta sequences from around 200 million T cells. The genetic ancestry cluster associated with self-reported Caucasian donors included around four fifths of the roughly 390 genotyped donors. Rather than using new phenotypic data, the later analysis identified candidate immune exposures from TCR beta sequences and from how often those sequences occurred across donors. A later genetic analysis used genome-wide SNP genotypes for about 60% of the roughly 700 donors, treating that subset as a discovery cohort. An early release covering roughly 600 HLA-typed donors comprised about 320 gigabases of sequencing data and tens of millions of unique TCR sequences. The study aimed to test whether cataloging public T cell receptors could reveal signatures of past pathogen exposure. Donor age, sex, ethnicity and CMV serostatus were collected together with the repertoire data. Across about 380 genotyped donors of the cohort, an average of roughly 250,000 unique TCR beta nucleotide sequences per donor were sequenced, and 15% to 20% of those sequences were non-productive. The study profiled the T cell repertoires of under 700 subjects by immunosequencing and related them to cytomegalovirus serostatus. Because of strong linkage in the cohort, a few DR-DQ haplotypes were treated as single units for association and clustering. HLA typing covered class I and class II loci at four-digit resolution. High-throughput TCR immunosequencing, statistical association of individual TCRs with disease status, and machine learning were combined to predict cytomegalovirus infection status. Every repertoire in the discovery cohort had been generated on one and the same sequencing platform. In an earlier analysis of several hundred of the donors, high-throughput TCR beta sequencing was used to judge whether each TCR beta V gene segment behaved as functional or pseudogenic. In addition to the first cohort of approximately 650 subjects, a separate validation cohort of approximately 130 different subjects was used. A later analysis re-examined previously published TCR beta repertoires from more than 650 donors and added high-resolution HLA genotyping to investigate patterns of TCR occurrence. The number of typed donors differed by locus: about 620-630 for A, B, C, DRB1 and DQB1; 500 to 550 for DQA1; around 610 for DPA1; and roughly 470 for DPB1.

Unmatched junction bases come to 13, with V trimmed by 3 bases and J by 2 bases. From cysteine to phenylalanine, the CDR3 is 18 amino acids long. Only CDR3 DNA remains: 54 bases, in frame from the first base. CDR1 and CDR2 are read off the germline V gene as SQVTM and ANQGSEA. In total, approximately 700 healthy bone marrow donors made up the cohort. All cohort members were sampled while nominally healthy, although unrecorded immune exposures were likely present. The donor tested CMV seronegative and was one of the 352 seronegative cohort members. Every donor gave a peripheral blood sample, and the peripheral blood mononuclear cells from that sample were used for TCR beta sequencing. Genomic DNA extraction from the blood cell samples was performed with the Qiagen DNeasy Blood Extraction Kit. This clone was seen more than once but under ten times. The target of this receptor is not known. No clone much larger than this one lies a single base away; base qualities are absent.

The receptor library was made with the immunoSEQ multiplex PCR assay. A mixture of 60 forward primers for TCR Vbeta segments and 13 reverse primers for TCR Jbeta segments was used in the multiplex PCR. The CDR3 region of rearranged TCR beta genes was amplified from genomic DNA with a multiplex PCR assay. The Illumina HiSeq System was used to sequence the amplified TCR beta libraries as 87-base-pair reads. In the original analysis: A later analysis tallied around 87 million unique TCR beta chains across the 666 repertoires, and around 12 million of those chains were shared by two or more donors. A nearest-neighbor algorithm error-corrected the raw reads and collapsed the reads into unique sequences, merging closely related sequences to remove PCR and sequencing errors. Alignment of CDR3 sequences to IMGT reference sequences was used to assign V, D and J gene segments. For a sequence to be retained, a match of at least six nucleotides was required to both a V gene segment and a J gene segment. Rearrangements were called productive when the CDR3 lacked stop codons and stayed in frame with V and J; all others were non-productive. CDR3 was defined by IMGT convention, running from the second conserved V-encoded cysteine to the conserved J-encoded phenylalanine. Sequences without an unambiguous match to a single V gene segment were excluded from the earlier analysis of 500 to 700 of the donors. In an earlier analysis of 450 to 700 of the donors, V segments were called functional above 56.7% productive rearrangements and were called segregating when the between-donor standard deviation exceeded 5%. To diagnose cytomegalovirus status from the catalog of TCR beta chain sequences, a statistical classification framework was built. In a later analysis, TCR nucleotide sequences were compared against IMGT/GENE-DB human TR gene sequences so that V and J genes could be assigned. The TCRdist pipeline was used in a later analysis to assign CDR3 sequences and most-parsimonious VDJ recombination scenarios. In a later analysis, every TCR beta chain was defined by the combination of its CDR3 amino acid sequence and its V-gene family, and reads without a unique V-gene family were dropped. A later analysis removed 592 highly shared, low-generation-probability nucleotide sequences to deal with suspected cross-contamination and a sequencing artifact. For each public chain, a later analysis derived a clonal expansion index from normalized ranks of inferred template counts within each repertoire. Generation probabilities in a later analysis came from a VDJ recombination model fitted to out-of-frame rearrangements, and those results were checked against IGoR. Hypergeometric tests were used in a later analysis to score TCR-TCR, TCR-HLA and TCR-CMV co-occurrence, with a repertoire-size bias correction applied to the TCR pairs. In a later analysis, false discovery rates were estimated by permuting HLA or CMV assignments 20 times. In a later analysis, co-occurring TCRs were grouped with DBSCAN, and TCRdist sequence similarity was added when clustering was performed within HLA-allele-positive subsets. Co-occurrence clustering excluded repertoires with fewer than 30,000 or more than 120,000 public chains, plus five with anomalous nucleotide sharing. TCRdb took over this immuneACCESS table, retaining in-frame rearrangements with V and J assigned. Such tables are incomplete; in checked studies, under half of the missing clones stem from an unresolved V gene, and the remainder is unexplained. The DNA was the basis for D and trimming; V, J and clone size are from that table. Within this sample are some 160,000 clones, with more than 60% of them counted one time only. 1.4% of the sample is held by the ten biggest clonotypes.

The study at large found these results: Strong co-occurrence of HLA alleles, especially DR and DQ, made assigning TCR associations to individual alleles difficult. A few of the identified cytomegalovirus-associated TCR beta chains were confirmed in vitro to be specific for cytomegalovirus antigens. While some public TCRs were present in many individuals, most TCR sequences turned up only very rarely across donors. The authors suggested that the approach could potentially be extended to other disease states and immunological phenotypes. Correlated functional status among segregating V segments might be attributable to linkage disequilibrium, but an unknown experimental factor could not be ruled out. The only immune exposure information available for the cohort was CMV serostatus. A later analysis found that HLA-associated TCR beta chains were more clonally expanded and had lower generation probabilities than equally common non-associated chains. Some IMGT-functional V segments, including TRBV6-2 and TRBV6-3, could not be told apart with the 87-base-pair reads, so those segments were excluded. The study gave a list of 150 to 200 TCR beta chains associated with cytomegalovirus. A group of highly shared sequence variants was considered likely to be a technical artifact of the sequencing pipeline. This cohort had only TCR beta chains sequenced, and the lack of alpha or paired-chain data limited which features could be detected. Specific HLA alleles were associated with 15,000 to 20,000 TCR beta sequences at a false discovery rate of 0.05 in a later analysis. The earlier analysis of some 560 of the donors excluded over 15 rarely observed V segments, including chromosome 9 orphons, because counts were too low. Broadly in line with IMGT annotations, most TCR beta V segments showed up in productive rearrangements about 90% or about 30% of the time in an earlier analysis of around 600 of the donors. A later analysis found that most CMV-associated TCR beta chains appeared HLA-restricted, with HLA associations seemingly driven largely by CMV exposure. In a later analysis, several top co-occurrence clusters were reported to appear linked to parvovirus B19, influenza, CMV and Epstein-Barr virus. A further reported finding was that TCR beta sequences accurately predicted the HLA-A and HLA-B alleles for most subjects in the first cohort. Because HLA typing was unavailable for some donors at each locus, only the typed subset was used in association tests. According to a later genetic analysis, donors in an Asian-associated ancestry cluster had fewer N-insertions in productive TCRs than the approximately 630-donor mean. In a later genetic analysis, a missense DCLRE1C variant was associated with V-gene and J-gene trimming of TCR beta chains, and the association was replicated in an independent cohort. The classifier was reported to diagnose cytomegalovirus status with high specificity and sensitivity in both the original cohort and the validation cohort. A later analysis found that TCR association rates varied across HLA loci, with DRB1 alleles showing the most associated TCRs and HLA-C alleles the fewest. Roughly uniform sequencing depth across donors was assumed in presence/absence analyses, although this assumption may not hold.

Specimen: PBMCs. The sequence came from a woman in her twenties or thirties in good health and CMV-seronegative. The chain was built from TRBV29-1 and TRBJ2-3; TRBD2 aligns with 11 central bases. The bases read TGCAGCGTTGAGCAGCCCATACTAGCGGGGGCGCACACAGATACGCAGTATTTT. The encoded protein is CSVEQPILAGAHTDTQYF.